This T cell receptor (beta chain) was captured by sequencing in a study of cytomegalovirus exposure and HLA in healthy donors. Points from the study as a whole: Researchers counted about 150 TCR beta chains as cytomegalovirus-associated. Later analysis identified several of the most significant clusters that appeared linked to common viral pathogens.

In the case of this clone: Its antigen is unidentified.

Germline V lookup: CDR1 MNHEY, CDR2 SVGAGI. V dropped 8 bases and J dropped 5; count of bases not matched to a gene: 4. This CDR3 is built from 13 residues. PCR involved 60 Vbeta and 13 Jbeta primers. Assay used: immunoSEQ multiplex PCR; TCRdb lists only in-frame clones, some missing. The sample contains some 210,000 clones, approximately 80% of which appear only once. V gene TRBV6-5 combines with J gene TRBJ2-3, with 10 bases fitting TRBD2. The sequenced material came from PBMCs. The clonotype originates from a male donor in good health and CMV-seronegative. The DNA of the CDR3 is TGTGCCAGCCAAAGCGGGAGGGGAGATACGCAGTATTTT. It translates to CASQSGRGDTQYF.